This is a list of T cell receptor beta chains from one sample in a study of blood T cells in healthy people across ages. In TCRdb, the 5' RACE reads were re-called with MiXCR into one record per CDR3 protein. The sample lists over 1,500,000 distinct CDR3 sequences; 39% were seen once. The specimen was blood. The receptors derive from a human donor in good health. The CDR3 runs from the conserved cysteine through the conserved F or W. A D gene is named only where the DNA matches it firmly. Clone size is not always given. Where it is, it says once, few, many or a class for expanded clones.

size: NA
D: NA
J: TRBJ2-1
V: TRBV5-5
CDR3: CASNPSRGTHNEQFF
DNA: TGTGCCAGCAACCCCTCTAGGGGGACTCACAATGAGCAGTTCTTC

size: many
D: TRBD1
J: TRBJ2-4
V: TRBV28
CDR3: CASSLTGAIAKNIQYF
DNA: TGTGCCAGCAGTCTTACAGGGGCGATAGCCAAAAACATTCAGTACTTC

size: many
D: TRBD1
J: TRBJ2-7
V: TRBV5-1
CDR3: CASSRDRGPYEQYF
DNA: TGCGCCAGCAGCCGGGACAGGGGCCCCTACGAGCAGTACTTC

size: NA
D: TRBD1
J: TRBJ2-7
V: TRBV6-6
CDR3: CASIGVTGGSPEQYF
DNA: TGTGCCAGCATTGGAGTGACAGGGGGCTCTCCCGAGCAGTACTTC

size: NA
D: NA
J: TRBJ2-7
V: TRBV29-1
CDR3: CSVTGPTTYEQYF
DNA: TGCAGCGTTACGGGACCCACGACCTACGAGCAGTACTTC

size: few
D: NA
J: TRBJ2-1
V: TRBV5-1
CDR3: CASSLEWPKTNNEQFF
DNA: TGCGCCAGCAGCTTGGAATGGCCTAAAACCAACAATGAGCAGTTCTTC

size: NA
D: TRBD1
J: TRBJ2-7
V: TRBV6-5
CDR3: CASHRGAEQYF
DNA: TGTGCCAGCCACAGGGGAGCCGAGCAGTACTTC

size: NA
D: NA
J: TRBJ1-2
V: TRBV12-3/TRBV12-4
CDR3: CASSLEGDPYGYTF
DNA: TGTGCCAGCAGTTTAGAGGGAGACCCCTATGGCTACACCTTC

size: NA
D: TRBD2
J: TRBJ2-1
V: TRBV20-1
CDR3: CSAIGTIGNEQFF
DNA: TGCAGTGCGATCGGGACTATCGGGAATGAGCAGTTCTTC

size: NA
D: NA
J: TRBJ2-7
V: TRBV20-1
CDR3: CSARADQVYEQYF
DNA: TGCAGTGCTAGAGCCGATCAGGTTTACGAGCAGTACTTC

size: few
D: TRBD2
J: TRBJ2-5
V: TRBV7-2
CDR3: CASSRTSGPLMQYF
DNA: TGTGCCAGCAGCAGGACTAGCGGCCCTTTGATGCAGTACTTC

size: NA
D: NA
J: TRBJ1-2
V: TRBV10-3
CDR3: CAISDHQARNYGYTF
DNA: TGTGCCATCAGTGATCATCAGGCTAGGAACTATGGCTACACCTTC

size: NA
D: NA
J: TRBJ2-4
V: TRBV6-2/TRBV6-3
CDR3: CASSYPQGGSTQYF
DNA: TGTGCCAGCAGTTACCCGCAGGGGGGGAGCACTCAGTACTTC

size: NA
D: TRBD1
J: TRBJ2-6
V: TRBV6-1
CDR3: CASRGRQGAGFPSGANVLTF
DNA: TGTGCCAGCAGGGGTAGACAGGGGGCAGGATTCCCCTCTGGGGCCAACGTCCTGACTTTC

size: NA
D: TRBD2
J: TRBJ2-1
V: TRBV9
CDR3: CASSVTSGGPYNEQFF
DNA: TGTGCCAGCAGCGTGACTAGCGGGGGACCCTACAATGAGCAGTTCTTC

size: NA
D: TRBD2
J: TRBJ2-1
V: TRBV4-1
CDR3: CASRFLTSMYGEQFF
DNA: TGCGCCAGCAGATTCCTGACTAGCATGTACGGAGAGCAGTTCTTC

size: NA
D: TRBD2
J: TRBJ2-1
V: TRBV5-4
CDR3: CASSAGTSAGGEQFF
DNA: TGTGCCAGCAGCGCCGGGACTAGCGCTGGGGGTGAGCAGTTCTTC

size: NA
D: TRBD1
J: TRBJ2-1
V: TRBV20-1
CDR3: CSARDRPGQGHEQFF
DNA: TGCAGTGCTAGAGATAGACCCGGACAGGGTCATGAGCAGTTCTTC

size: NA
D: TRBD1
J: TRBJ1-5
V: TRBV6-2/TRBV6-3
CDR3: CASRMDRGGNQPQHF
DNA: TGTGCCAGCAGAATGGACAGGGGAGGCAATCAGCCCCAGCATTTT

size: NA
D: NA
J: TRBJ2-7
V: TRBV7-8
CDR3: CASSQTGEGYEQYF
DNA: TGTGCCAGCAGCCAGACAGGGGAGGGCTACGAGCAGTACTTC

size: many
D: TRBD2
J: TRBJ2-7
V: TRBV4-2
CDR3: CASSQDPSGGFYEQYF
DNA: TGTGCCAGCAGCCAAGACCCCAGCGGGGGATTCTACGAGCAGTACTTC

size: NA
D: NA
J: TRBJ1-1
V: TRBV29-1
CDR3: CSVKGHNTEAFF
DNA: TGCAGCGTTAAAGGACATAACACTGAAGCTTTCTTT

size: few
D: NA
J: TRBJ1-5
V: TRBV5-4
CDR3: CASSRDATNQPQHF
DNA: TGTGCCAGCTCCCGGGACGCAACCAATCAGCCCCAGCATTTT

size: NA
D: NA
J: TRBJ1-2
V: TRBV9
CDR3: CASSIATANYGYTF
DNA: TGTGCCAGCAGCATAGCGACAGCTAACTATGGCTACACCTTC

size: NA
D: NA
J: TRBJ1-1
V: TRBV4-3
CDR3: CASSQDSLGDTEAFF
DNA: TGCGCCAGCAGCCAAGATTCGCTAGGGGACACTGAAGCTTTCTTT

size: NA
D: TRBD2
J: TRBJ2-1
V: TRBV29-1
CDR3: CSVEGLAANNEQFF
DNA: TGCAGCGTTGAAGGACTAGCAGCCAACAATGAGCAGTTCTTC

size: NA
D: NA
J: TRBJ2-3
V: TRBV27
CDR3: CASSSRDFTKARDTQYF
DNA: TGTGCCAGCAGTTCCCGGGACTTCACTAAGGCCCGAGATACGCAGTATTTT

size: few
D: TRBD1
J: TRBJ2-1
V: TRBV5-1
CDR3: CASSRKDRDNEQFF
DNA: TGCGCCAGCAGCCGAAAGGACAGGGACAATGAGCAGTTCTTC

size: few
D: TRBD2
J: TRBJ2-5
V: TRBV5-1
CDR3: CASSLAGLRATQYF
DNA: TGCGCCAGCAGCTTGGCGGGACTACGGGCGACCCAGTACTTC

size: few
D: TRBD1
J: TRBJ2-6
V: TRBV6-2/TRBV6-3
CDR3: CASKWSTGDSGANVLTF
DNA: TGTGCCAGCAAGTGGAGCACAGGGGACTCTGGGGCCAACGTCCTGACTTTC

size: NA
D: NA
J: TRBJ2-5
V: TRBV6-5
CDR3: CASSSLWGGQYF
DNA: TGTGCCAGCAGTTCCTTATGGGGTGGGCAGTACTTC

size: NA
D: TRBD1
J: TRBJ1-2
V: TRBV20-1
CDR3: CSARPPGQGFYGYTF
DNA: TGCAGTGCTAGACCTCCGGGACAGGGATTTTATGGCTACACCTTC

size: few
D: NA
J: TRBJ2-6
V: TRBV7-2
CDR3: CASSPVESGANVLTF
DNA: TGTGCCAGCAGCCCCGTTGAAAGTGGGGCCAACGTCCTGACTTTC

size: many
D: NA
J: TRBJ2-1
V: TRBV2
CDR3: CASSVRRGSYNEQFF
DNA: TGTGCCAGCAGTGTCCGGCGGGGTTCCTACAATGAGCAGTTCTTC

size: few
D: NA
J: TRBJ2-1
V: TRBV29-1
CDR3: CSVESPNEQFF
DNA: TGCAGCGTTGAAAGCCCGAATGAGCAGTTCTTC

size: many
D: NA
J: TRBJ2-7
V: TRBV5-6
CDR3: CASSTQDYEQYF
DNA: TGTGCCAGCAGCACACAGGACTACGAGCAGTACTTC

size: few
D: TRBD1
J: TRBJ1-2
V: TRBV4-3
CDR3: CASSQADRGLYGYTF
DNA: TGCGCCAGCAGCCAAGCAGACAGGGGCCTCTATGGCTACACCTTC